This T cell receptor beta chain originates from a study of T cells in women clearing cervical HPV infection. In the study overall: With HLA typing for only a few women, HLA confounding remains possible.

As regards this clone: The read terminates 3 residues before the CDR3 end, so the remaining end is supplied by the germline J gene.

CDR3 length: 13 residues. V was clipped by 1 base and J by 3 bases, with 4 bases between them. The germline V gene encodes CDR1 SGHRS and CDR2 YFSETQ. TCRdb's table, derived via immunoSEQ multiplex PCR, lists solely in-frame clones and lacks some. This table holds about 16,000 clones. The sequence was obtained from a woman between 18 and 70 years old with a cervical HPV16 infection that either progressed to CIN3+ or cleared (not recorded which). The chain has TRBV5-1 and TRBJ2-2; D is uncertain. The sequenced sample consisted of blood buffy coat. The CDR3 bases that were read are TGCGCCAGCAGCTTGCCTTACACCGGGGAG. Its translation is CASSLPYTGE. The complete CDR3 reads CASSLPYTGELFF.